A single sample gave rise to the 21 T cell receptor beta chains below, sequenced in a study of cytomegalovirus exposure and HLA in healthy donors. The study ran its PCR with 60 Vbeta and 13 Jbeta primers. Repertoires were generated with immunoSEQ multiplex PCR, while TCRdb's copy carries only in-frame clones and drops some. In all, the sample yields roughly 140,000 clones. Sample: PBMCs. The origin of the receptors is a male donor in good health and CMV-seronegative.

On this clone itself: Germline and junction disagree at one end, which may indicate a read error. The V and J genes are TRBV7-7 and TRBJ2-3; 7 bases match TRBD1. CDR3 length: 15 amino acids. Germline CDR1 is SSHAT and CDR2 is FNYEAQ (reference sequence). CDR3 in amino acids: CASSSGQSMADTQYF. The CDR3 nucleotides read TGTGCTAGCAGCTCGGGACAGTCCATGGCAGATACGCAGTATTTT.

The V call is TRBV9, the J call TRBJ2-7, with 12 positions matching TRBD2. V shed 3 bases and J 6 bases; nucleotides not matched to a gene: 4. CDR1 is SGDLS, CDR2 YYNGEE, per germline. The CDR3 consists of 14 residues. The CDR3 bases are TGTGCCAGCAGCGGAGGACTAGCGGGAACCGAGCAGTACTTC. Translation gives CASSGGLAGTEQYF.

The chain has TRBV29-1 and TRBJ2-7, with 9 bases that match TRBD1. From germline, CDR1 is SQVTM and CDR2 ANQGSEA. The junction had 17 bases not matched to a gene; V was cut back by 5 bases and J by 6 bases. The CDR3 is made up of 16 amino acids. The CDR3: CSVTNSGQGGTREQYF. In DNA form, the CDR3 reads TGCAGCGTTACAAACTCGGGACAGGGTGGAACGCGCGAGCAGTACTTC.

The CDR3 DNA sequence: TGCGCCAGCAGTCAGCACAGGGGCAGCAATCAGCCCCAGCATTTT. Protein sequence: CASSQHRGSNQPQHF. The chain links TRBV23-1 to TRBJ1-5; 7 bases are shared with TRBD1. TRBV23-1 is annotated as an ORF whose role is uncertain. The junction had 3 bases not matched to a gene; V was cut back by 3 bases and J by 1 base. There are 15 residues in the CDR3.

This sequence joins TRBV5-1 and TRBJ2-7; 10 bases fit TRBD1. After removal of 5 bases from V and 2 bases from J, the junction contained 4 bases not matched to a gene. CDR1 is SGHRS and CDR2 is YFSETQ in the germline V gene. The CDR3 extends over 14 amino acids. The CDR3 loop is CASRPGQGAYEQYF. CDR3 DNA sequence: TGCGCCAGCAGACCCGGACAGGGGGCCTACGAGCAGTACTTC.

CDR3 sequence (DNA): TGTGCCACCAGCAGAGAGGGACAGGGTTATTCACCCCTCCACTTT. Its translation is CATSREGQGYSPLHF. V gene TRBV15 combines with J gene TRBJ1-6; TRBD1 matches at 9 bases. Germline loops: CDR1 LNHNV, CDR2 YYDKDF (reference sequence). The CDR3 is made up of 15 amino acids. Unmatched junction bases numbered 2, after V lost 0 bases and J lost 8 bases. The entire variable domain, with the rest obtained from reference TRBV15 and TRBJ1-6, is as follows: DAMVIQNPRYQVTQFGKPVTLSCSQTLNHNVMYWYQQKSSQAPKLLFHYYDKDFNNEADTPDNFQSRRPNTSFCFLDIRSPGLGDTAMYLCATSREGQGYSPLHFGNGTRLTVT.

The rearrangement joins TRBV13 to TRBJ2-2; TRBD2 aligns across 8 bases. The CDR3 is 17 residues long. The J segment lost 5 bases and the V segment lost 5 bases, leaving 13 bases of the junction unmatched. The germline V gene has CDR1 PRHDT and CDR2 FYEKMQ (reference sequence). CDR3 nucleotide sequence: TGTGCCAGCAGCACCCGGGGGGGGTCCCATGAAACCGGGGAGCTGTTTTTT. This sequence encodes CASSTRGGSHETGELFF. Based on the CDR3 plus reference TRBV13 and TRBJ2-2, the full variable domain is AAGVIQSPRHLIKEKRETATLKCYPIPRHDTVYWYQQGPGQDPQFLISFYEKMQSDKGSIPDRFSAQQFSDYHSELNMSSLELGDSALYFCASSTRGGSHETGELFFGEGSRLTVL.

The chain recombines TRBV5-1 with TRBJ2-3; tentative D call: TRBD1 (6 bases). Germline CDR1 reads SGHRS; CDR2 reads YFSETQ. V was shortened by 4 bases and J by 1 base, with 16 bases between the two germline ends. The length of the CDR3 is 16 residues. CDR3 in amino acids: CASSRRSGVGTDTQYF. The CDR3 DNA reads TGCGCCAGCAGCCGACGATCAGGGGTGGGCACAGATACGCAGTATTTT.

The rearrangement links TRBV7-9 to TRBJ1-1; D ambiguous. CDR1 is SEHNR and CDR2 is FQNEAQ in the germline V gene (reference sequence). V was clipped by 4 bases and J by 4 bases, with 10 bases between them. The CDR3 spans 13 residues. CDR3 sequence (DNA): TGTGCCAGCAGCTCGGTGGGGAGCACTGAAGCTTTCTTT. The encoded protein is CASSSVGSTEAFF.

CDR3 coding DNA: TGTGCCAGCAGCTTAGAATTAGCCTCCCTACATGAGCAGTTCTTC. Its protein is CASSLELASLHEQFF. This chain uses TRBV7-9 with TRBJ2-1, with D unclear. The CDR3 has 15 residues. V lost 1 base and J lost 8, with 15 bases in between. Germline V gene lookup returns CDR1 SEHNR and CDR2 FQNEAQ (reference sequence).

V and J are TRBV15 and TRBJ1-3; possibly TRBD1 for D (6 bases). V was pared by 5 bases and J by 0 bases, with 17 bases between. CDR3 size: 17 residues. Germline CDR1 reads LNHNV; CDR2 reads YYDKDF (reference sequence). This chain's CDR3 is CATSSSTGIYSGNTIYF. Here the CDR3 DNA reads TGTGCCACCAGCTCCTCGACAGGAATATACTCTGGAAACACCATATATTTT.

This chain uses TRBV7-9 with TRBJ1-2, with 9 nucleotides matching TRBD1. Germline V gene sequence: CDR1 SEHNR, CDR2 FQNEAQ (reference sequence). Losses at the gene ends were 0 bases for V and 6 bases for J; bases not matched to a gene: 11. The CDR3 has 17 amino acids. The CDR3 region is CASSLAQGGQGKDGYTF. Here the CDR3 DNA reads TGTGCCAGCAGCTTAGCGCAGGGGGGACAGGGAAAAGATGGCTACACCTTC.

V and J are TRBV30 and TRBJ1-4; no clear D. Trimming stripped 3 bases from V and 1 base from J, with 12 bases between. The germline V gene encodes CDR1 GTSNPN and CDR2 SVGIG (reference sequence). The CDR3 contains 15 residues. This CDR3 reads CAWSVGSGTNEKLFF. For the CDR3, the DNA is TGTGCCTGGAGCGTCGGGTCTGGAACTAATGAAAAACTGTTTTTT.

This chain uses TRBV10-3 with TRBJ1-2, with D possibly TRBD1 on 6 matching bases. Deletions cut 2 bases from V and 0 bases from J, with 7 bases between. CDR1 and CDR2 from the germline V gene are ENHRY and SYGVKD. This CDR3 is 14 amino acids long. CDR3 loop: CAISEKGANYGYTF. As DNA, the CDR3 is TGTGCCATCAGTGAGAAGGGGGCTAACTATGGCTACACCTTC.

The chain joins TRBV5-6 to TRBJ1-2; weak D call: TRBD1 (6 bases). Trimming stripped 4 bases from V and 5 bases from J, with 12 bases between. This CDR3 comprises 13 residues. Germline assignment: CDR1 SGHDT and CDR2 YYEEEE. CDR3 DNA: TGTGCCAGCAGCCCGGGGGGGCTATATGGCTACACCTTC. The encoded protein is CASSPGGLYGYTF.

The chain has TRBV5-8 and TRBJ1-2; 7 nucleotides agree with TRBD1. The V gene's germline CDR1 is SGHTS and CDR2 YDEGEE. The V segment lost 1 base and the J segment 4 bases; nucleotides outside the gene matches: 7. This CDR3 region has 15 residues. CDR3 sequence reads: CASSLLGQTIYGYTF. DNA for the CDR3: TGTGCCAGCAGCTTGTTGGGACAGACAATCTATGGCTACACCTTC.

The chain carries TRBV18 and TRBJ2-3; a possible D gene is TRBD2 (5 bases). Germline V gene data show CDR1 as KGHSH and CDR2 as LQKENI. This CDR3 region has 14 residues. V lost 10 bases and J 1 base, leaving 15 bases between the germline ends. The CDR3 region has the DNA TGTGCCACCACCCCACTAGTGGGCACAGATACGCAGTATTTT. Amino acids: CATTPLVGTDTQYF. The whole variable domain, remainder taken from reference TRBV18 and TRBJ2-3, is NAGVMQNPRHLVRRRGQEARLRCSPMKGHSHVYWYRQLPEEGLKFMVYLQKENIIDESGMPKERFSAEFPKEGPSILRIQQVVRGDSAAYFCATTPLVGTDTQYFGPGTRLTVL.

J is TRBJ1-2 and V is TRBV7-8; D may be TRBD1 (5 bases). V was trimmed by 6 bases and J by 3 bases, leaving 17 bases between them. The CDR3 extends over 15 amino acids. Germline V gene data show CDR1 as SGHVS and CDR2 as FQNEAQ. The CDR3 nucleotides are TGTGCCAGCAGAGGGGTGGTTACAGGTCACTATGGCTACACCTTC. This encodes CASRGVVTGHYGYTF.

Points on this clone: Other DNA sequences of this sample code for an identical CDR3. The chain employs TRBV7-9 and TRBJ2-5, with a weak D call TRBD2 (7 bases). Germline V lookup: CDR1 SEHNR, CDR2 FQNEAQ (reference sequence). The CDR3 loop spans 14 amino acids. Trimming cost V 0 bases and J 5 bases, with 10 bases left between them. The CDR3 reads CASSLAGGQETQYF. As DNA, the CDR3 is TGTGCCAGCAGCTTAGCGGGGGGGCAGGAGACCCAGTACTTC.

This chain links TRBV9 with TRBJ2-2; D is perhaps TRBD1 (5 bases). V lost 5 bases and J lost 1, with 9 bases in between. This CDR3 has 14 residues. Germline-derived CDR1 and CDR2 are SGDLS and YYNGEE. CDR3 in DNA: TGTGCCAGCAGGATAGGGGTGAACACCGGGGAGCTGTTTTTT. Its translation is CASRIGVNTGELFF.

The V call is TRBV7-2, the J call TRBJ2-1, with 7 bases identical to TRBD2. Germline CDR1 SGHTA, CDR2 FQGNSA. This CDR3 comprises 14 residues. J gave up 4 bases and V 10 bases, and 10 bases lay outside the gene matches. CDR3 region: CATRGGGSYNEQFF. DNA of the CDR3: TGTGCCACCCGGGGCGGGGGTTCTTACAATGAGCAGTTCTTC.